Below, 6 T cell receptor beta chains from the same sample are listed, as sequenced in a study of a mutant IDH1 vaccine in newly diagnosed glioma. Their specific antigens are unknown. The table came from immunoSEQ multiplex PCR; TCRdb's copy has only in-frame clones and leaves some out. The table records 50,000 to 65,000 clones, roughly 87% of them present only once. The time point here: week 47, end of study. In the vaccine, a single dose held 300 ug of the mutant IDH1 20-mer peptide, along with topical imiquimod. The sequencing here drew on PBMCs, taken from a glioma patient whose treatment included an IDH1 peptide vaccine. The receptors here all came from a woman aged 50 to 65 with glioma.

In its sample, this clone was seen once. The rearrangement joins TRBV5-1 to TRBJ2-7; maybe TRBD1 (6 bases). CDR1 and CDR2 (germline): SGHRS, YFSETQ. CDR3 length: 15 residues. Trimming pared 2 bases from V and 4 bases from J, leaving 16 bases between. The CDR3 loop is CASSLLQGSGYEQYF. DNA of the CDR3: TGCGCCAGCAGCTTACTACAGGGATCAGGATACGAGCAGTACTTC.

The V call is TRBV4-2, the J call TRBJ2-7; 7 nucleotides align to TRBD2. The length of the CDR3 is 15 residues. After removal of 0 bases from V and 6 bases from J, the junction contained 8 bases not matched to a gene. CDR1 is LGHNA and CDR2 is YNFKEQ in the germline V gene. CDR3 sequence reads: CASSQEAAGGGEQYF. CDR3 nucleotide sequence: TGTGCCAGCAGCCAAGAGGCGGCTGGCGGGGGCGAGCAGTACTTC.

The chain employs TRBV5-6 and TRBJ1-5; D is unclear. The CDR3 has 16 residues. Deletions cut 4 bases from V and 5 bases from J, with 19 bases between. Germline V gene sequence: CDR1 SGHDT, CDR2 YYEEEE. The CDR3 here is CASSLWGGGYYQPQHF. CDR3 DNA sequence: TGTGCCAGCAGCCTCTGGGGTGGAGGCTACTATCAGCCCCAGCATTTT.

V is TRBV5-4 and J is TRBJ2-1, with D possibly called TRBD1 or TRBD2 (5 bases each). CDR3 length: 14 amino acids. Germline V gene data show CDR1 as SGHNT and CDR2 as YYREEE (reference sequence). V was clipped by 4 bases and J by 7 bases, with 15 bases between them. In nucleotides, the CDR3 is TGTGCCAGCAGCGGGGTGGGGGTAGGTAATGAGCAGTTCTTC. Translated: CASSGVGVGNEQFF.

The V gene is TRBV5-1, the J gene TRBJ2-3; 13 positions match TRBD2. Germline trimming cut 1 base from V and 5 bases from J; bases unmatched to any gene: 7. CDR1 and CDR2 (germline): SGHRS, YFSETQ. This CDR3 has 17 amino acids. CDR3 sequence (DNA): TGCGCCAGCAGCTTGTTACTAGCGGGGGGGCCAGGAGATACGCAGTATTTT. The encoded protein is CASSLLLAGGPGDTQYF.

The CDR3 sequence: CASSLLQGGSNYGYTF. The CDR3 nucleotides are TGTGCCAGCAGTTTATTACAGGGGGGCTCTAACTATGGCTACACCTTC. The rearrangement links TRBV27 to TRBJ1-2; 8 bases are a match to TRBD1. With V trimmed by 1 base and J by 0 bases, 4 bases remained unmatched. Germline CDR1 is MNHEY and CDR2 is SMNVEV (reference sequence). The CDR3 has 16 amino acids.